This TCR beta chain was found in a study of cytomegalovirus exposure and HLA in healthy donors. Study-wide context: Within an early data release were 85 million or so unique TCRs drawn from HLA-typed donors.

60 Vbeta and 13 Jbeta primers were used in PCR. In the source study's methods: Unique TCR beta chains numbered about 79 million in a later analysis, with some 9.9 million shared. TCRdb keeps only in-frame clones here, not all; method: immunoSEQ multiplex PCR. That table gives V, J and clone size, and the DNA gave D and trimming. The table includes around 150,000 clones, 72% detected once. For this clone: Its antigen is not identified.

Overall study findings and caveats: There were under 200 TCR beta chains listed as cytomegalovirus-associated.

The sequence was obtained from a man aged 40-49 years in good health and CMV-seronegative. Source material: PBMCs.

The CDR3 loop is CASSPGSHNEQFF. The CDR3, as DNA: TGTGCCAGCAGCCCAGGGTCCCACAATGAGCAGTTCTTC. V usage is TRBV6-5 and J usage is TRBJ2-1; TRBD1 is a possible D gene (5 bases). Germline V gene sequence: CDR1 MNHEY, CDR2 SVGAGI. The V end lost 6 bases, the J end lost 5 bases, and 11 bases lay between the germline ends. CDR3 length equals 13 residues.